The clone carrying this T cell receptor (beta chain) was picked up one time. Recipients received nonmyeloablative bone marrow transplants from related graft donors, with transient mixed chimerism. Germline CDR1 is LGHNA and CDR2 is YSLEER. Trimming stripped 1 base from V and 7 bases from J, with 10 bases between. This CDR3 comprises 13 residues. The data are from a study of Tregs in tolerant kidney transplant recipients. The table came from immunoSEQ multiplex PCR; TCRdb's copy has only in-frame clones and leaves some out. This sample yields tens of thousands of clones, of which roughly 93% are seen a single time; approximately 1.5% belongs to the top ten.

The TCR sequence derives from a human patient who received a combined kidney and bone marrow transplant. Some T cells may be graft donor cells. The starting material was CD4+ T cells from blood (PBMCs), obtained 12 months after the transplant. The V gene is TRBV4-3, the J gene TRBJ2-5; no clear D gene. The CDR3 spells CASSQVIYGTQYF. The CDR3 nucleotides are TGCGCCAGCAGCCAAGTGATTTACGGGACCCAGTACTTC.